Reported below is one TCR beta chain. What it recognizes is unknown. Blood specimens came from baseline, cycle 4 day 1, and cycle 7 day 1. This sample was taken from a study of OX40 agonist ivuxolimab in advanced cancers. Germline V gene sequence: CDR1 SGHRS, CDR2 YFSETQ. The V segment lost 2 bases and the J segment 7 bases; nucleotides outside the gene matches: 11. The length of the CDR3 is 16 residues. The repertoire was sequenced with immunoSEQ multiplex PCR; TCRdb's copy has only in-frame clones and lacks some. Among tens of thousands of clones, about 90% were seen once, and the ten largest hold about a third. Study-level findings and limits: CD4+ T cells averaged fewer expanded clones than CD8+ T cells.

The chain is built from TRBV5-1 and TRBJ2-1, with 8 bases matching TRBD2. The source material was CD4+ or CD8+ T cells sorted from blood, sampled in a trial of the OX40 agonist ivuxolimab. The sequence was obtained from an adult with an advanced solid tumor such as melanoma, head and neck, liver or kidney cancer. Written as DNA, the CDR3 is TGCGCCAGCAGCTTCCAAAGCGGGAGTGGGATGAATGAGCAGTTCTTC. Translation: CASSFQSGSGMNEQFF. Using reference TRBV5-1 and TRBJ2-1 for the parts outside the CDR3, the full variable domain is KAGVTQTPRYLIKTRGQQVTLSCSPISGHRSVSWYQQTPGQGLQFLFEYFSETQRNKGNFPGRFSGRQFSNSRSEMNVSTLELGDSALYLCASSFQSGSGMNEQFFGPGTRLTVL.